The 3 T cell receptor beta chains presented below share a single source sample, sequenced in a study of CD8+ T cells in alopecia areata. Following RNA extraction, reverse transcription yielded cDNA that acted as the sequencing template. The assay was immunoSEQ multiplex PCR, and TCRdb's table has in-frame clones only and misses some. The table records 20,000 to 30,000 clones, 52% of them present only once. The sequenced sample consisted of NKG2D-high CD8+ T cells sorted from blood. These receptors were obtained from a human donor with alopecia areata.

This clone occurred a few times. The chain combines TRBV10-3 with TRBJ2-1; D may be TRBD1 (6 bases). V gave up 8 bases and J gave up 1 base, with 12 bases separating them. Germline-derived CDR1 and CDR2 are ENHRY and SYGVKD. This CDR3 has 14 amino acids. The CDR3 coding sequence is TGTGCCATCGGAACCGGACAGTCCTACAATGAGCAGTTCTTC. Translation: CAIGTGQSYNEQFF.

The chain couples TRBV7-3 to TRBJ1-2, with D hard to call. The CDR3 sequence is 11 residues long. V lost 4 bases, J lost 5 bases, and 5 bases lay in between. Germline CDR1 and CDR2: SGHTA and FQGTGA. Here the CDR3 DNA reads TGTGCCAGCAGCTCTGGGTATGGCTACACCTTC. This sequence encodes CASSSGYGYTF.

In its sample, this clone was seen many times. V gene TRBV27 combines with J gene TRBJ2-6; the match to TRBD1 covers 9 bases. J lost 4 bases, V lost 5 bases, and 12 bases had no gene match. This CDR3 has 18 amino acids. The germline gives CDR1 MNHEY, CDR2 SMNVEV (reference sequence). CDR3 in DNA: TGTGCCAGCAGTAATCCGGGACAGGGTGCCTACGGGGCCAACGTCCTGACTTTC. Its protein product is CASSNPGQGAYGANVLTF.